Here is one T cell receptor beta chain with its context. What it binds is not known. This CDR3 has 19 residues. The germline V and J ends were trimmed by 2 bases and 5 bases, with 27 bases remaining between them. Per the germline V gene, CDR1 is SGHAT and CDR2 is FQNNGV. The data were obtained in a study of cytomegalovirus exposure and HLA in healthy donors. Researchers ran the PCR with 60 Vbeta and 13 Jbeta primers. Data came from immunoSEQ multiplex PCR; TCRdb stores just in-frame clones and leaves some out. The sample lists about 170,000 clones, roughly 80% occurring once. Study conclusions and caveats: Reportedly, HLA-A and HLA-B alleles of most subjects were accurately predicted from TCR beta.

This receptor was identified in a male donor in good health and CMV-seronegative. The genes are TRBV11-2 and TRBJ1-1; D is unclear. The sequenced material came from PBMCs. This chain's CDR3 is CASSLYNIDERHRRTEAFF. CDR3 DNA sequence: TGTGCCAGCAGCTTATACAATATAGACGAACGGCATCGGCGGACTGAAGCTTTCTTT.